The present T cell receptor beta chain was sequenced within a study of shared clonotypes between healthy human individuals. Whole-study findings and limits: Sequencing of the sorted subsets was shown by rarefaction to be incomplete despite large depth. Generation probabilities of non-shared clonotypes were lower (relative to those shared by all four donors).

To note about this clone: Its antigen is undetermined.

Repertoires were generated with immunoSEQ multiplex PCR, while TCRdb's copy carries only in-frame clones and drops some. The sample gives about 800,000 clones, 90% to 97% of which show up once; under 0.25% is in the top ten. The naive CD8 subset, CD45RO-negative cells positively selected for CCR7, excluded terminally differentiated effector memory CD45RA+ cells. This CDR3 has 18 residues. The germline V and J ends were trimmed by 6 bases and 2 bases, with 24 bases remaining between them. Germline assignment: CDR1 MGHRA and CDR2 YSYEKL. The chain uses TRBV4-1 and TRBJ2-3, with D unclear. The source is a man aged 25-45 years in good health. Sequenced input: naive CD8+ T cells sorted from blood. The CDR3 coding sequence is TGCGCCAGCAGTCCCAGTTTGCAGGCGACTGCCTACACAGATACGCAGTATTTT. Amino acid sequence: CASSPSLQATAYTDTQYF.